Shown below are 14 T cell receptor beta chains from a single sample sequenced in a study of blood T cell repertoires in COVID-19. The method was immunoSEQ multiplex PCR; TCRdb's version includes in-frame clones alone and lacks a portion of them. The table lists a few hundred thousand clones, around 84% of them singletons. Sequencing was carried out using PBMCs or T cells enriched from blood (not recorded which). These receptors were obtained from a man aged 30 to 39 with acute COVID-19.

In regard to this clone: Other DNA sequences in this specimen translate into the identical CDR3. V and J are TRBV5-1 and TRBJ2-3, with 15 bases lining up with TRBD2. The CDR3 covers 16 residues. V was pared by 4 bases and J by 3 bases, with 3 bases of the junction left unmatched. Germline CDR1 SGHRS, CDR2 YFSETQ. The CDR3 is CASSLGLAGGTDTQYF. CDR3 sequence (DNA): TGCGCCAGCAGCCTGGGACTAGCGGGGGGAACAGATACGCAGTATTTT.

The V and J genes are TRBV30 and TRBJ2-1, with 9 bases aligning to TRBD2. CDR1 is GTSNPN, CDR2 SVGIG, per germline (reference sequence). Losses at the gene ends were 2 bases for V and 4 bases for J; bases not matched to a gene: 3. The CDR3 has 14 amino acids. The CDR3 region is CAWSPGLAYNEQFF. The CDR3 region has the DNA TGTGCCTGGAGTCCGGGACTAGCTTACAATGAGCAGTTCTTC.

This chain links TRBV6-5 with TRBJ1-6; D call uncertain. This CDR3 spans 13 amino acids. The V gene's germline CDR1 is MNHEY and CDR2 SVGAGI. The germline V and J ends were trimmed by 9 bases and 9 bases, with 15 bases remaining between them. CDR3 DNA: TGTGCCAGTCTGAAACAGAACCGTTCACCCCTCCACTTT. It codes for CASLKQNRSPLHF.

The CDR3 loop reads CASSLATGGNAEAFF. As DNA, the CDR3 is TGCGCCAGCAGCTTGGCGACAGGGGGGAATGCTGAAGCTTTCTTT. The chain recombines TRBV5-1 with TRBJ1-1; 9 bases match TRBD1. Germline CDR1 and CDR2: SGHRS and YFSETQ. The CDR3 sequence is 15 residues long. After removal of 0 bases from V and 6 bases from J, the junction contained 6 bases not matched to a gene.

This clone has ten or more counts. The rearrangement links TRBV5-1 to TRBJ1-6, with TRBD1 matching 7 bases. CDR3 length: 14 residues. Germline CDR1 and CDR2: SGHRS and YFSETQ. The V gene end was trimmed by 4 bases and the J gene end by 8 bases; junction bases not matched to a gene: 6. In nucleotides, the CDR3 is TGCGCCAGCAGCGGCGGACAGGACTATTCACCCCTCCACTTT. Translated, it gives CASSGGQDYSPLHF. The variable domain in full, with the rest retrieved from reference TRBV5-1 and TRBJ1-6, is KAGVTQTPRYLIKTRGQQVTLSCSPISGHRSVSWYQQTPGQGLQFLFEYFSETQRNKGNFPGRFSGRQFSNSRSEMNVSTLELGDSALYLCASSGGQDYSPLHFGNGTRLTVT.

This clone was detected a few times. The chain combines TRBV7-3 with TRBJ2-5; maybe TRBD2 (5 bases). Trimming pared 3 bases from V and 5 bases from J, leaving 16 bases between. The germline gives CDR1 SGHTA, CDR2 FQGTGA. This CDR3 region has 15 residues. CDR3 sequence reads: CASSLGDRSEETQYF. The CDR3, as DNA: TGTGCCAGCAGCTTGGGAGACCGTAGCGAGGAGACCCAGTACTTC. The variable domain in full, completed from reference TRBV7-3 and TRBJ2-5, reads GAGVSQTPSNKVTEKGKYVELRCDPISGHTALYWYRQSLGQGPEFLIYFQGTGAADDSGLPNDRFFAVRPEGSVSTLKIQRTERGDSAVYLCASSLGDRSEETQYFGPGTRLLVL.

The chain has TRBV11-2 and TRBJ1-3, with D perhaps TRBD1 (6 bases). V lost 4 bases to trimming and J lost 2 bases, with 9 bases between them. There are 14 residues in the CDR3. Per germline, CDR1 SGHAT and CDR2 FQNNGV. CDR3 in amino acids: CASSSTGPGNTIYF. DNA for the CDR3: TGTGCCAGCAGCTCCACAGGGCCTGGAAACACCATATATTTT. Looking up the rest from reference TRBV11-2 and TRBJ1-3 gives the full variable domain: EAGVAQSPRYKIIEKRQSVAFWCNPISGHATLYWYQQILGQGPKLLIQFQNNGVVDDSQLPKDRFSAERLKGVDSTLKIQPAKLEDSAVYLCASSSTGPGNTIYFGEGSWLTVV.

The chain recombines TRBV27 with TRBJ1-1; weak D call: TRBD1 (6 bases). With 3 bases removed from V and 1 base from J, the gap between germline ends came to 9 bases. CDR1 is MNHEY, CDR2 SMNVEV, per germline (reference sequence). The CDR3 has 14 amino acids. The CDR3, as DNA: TGTGCCAGCAGTTTTACAGGGTCGAACACTGAAGCTTTCTTT. It specifies CASSFTGSNTEAFF.

This sequence joins TRBV25-1 and TRBJ2-5, with TRBD2 matching 7 bases. J lost 5 bases, V lost 1 base, and 4 bases had no gene match. CDR1 is MGHDK, CDR2 SYGVNS, per germline. The length of the CDR3 is 14 residues. DNA for the CDR3: TGTGCCAGCAGTGAATCGATCGGGGGGGAGACCCAGTACTTC. It encodes CASSESIGGETQYF. The full variable domain, in which reference TRBV25-1 and TRBJ2-5 provide the parts outside the CDR3, is EADIYQTPRYLVIGTGKKITLECSQTMGHDKMYWYQQDPGMELHLIHYSYGVNSTEKGDLSSESTVSRIRTEHFPLTLESARPSHTSQYLCASSESIGGETQYFGPGTRLLVL.

This sequence joins TRBV3-1 (or the pseudogene TRBV3-2) and TRBJ2-1; a weak D match, TRBD1 (7 bases). The CDR3 loop spans 14 amino acids. Germline V CDR1 and CDR2: LGHDT, YNNKEL (reference sequence). Trimming took off 7 bases at V and 9 bases at J, with 19 bases between the two ends. The CDR3 loop is CASTRTTGASEQFF. The CDR3 coding sequence is TGTGCCAGCACCCGGACTACAGGGGCAAGTGAGCAGTTCTTC.

V usage is TRBV19 and J usage is TRBJ1-5; TRBD1 might be the D (5 bases). The CDR3 is made up of 13 amino acids. The V and J ends lost 5 bases and 5 bases respectively, with 10 bases between them. Germline values: CDR1 LNHDA, CDR2 SQIVND (reference sequence). CDR3 sequence: CASSRGIDQPQHF. The CDR3, as DNA: TGTGCCAGTAGTCGGGGGATTGATCAGCCCCAGCATTTT.

The genes are TRBV12-2 and TRBJ1-4; TRBD1 is the table's D call and was not checked against the DNA. TRBV12-2 is annotated as a pseudogene. The CDR3 covers 16 residues. CDR3 amino acids: CASRLEDRGADEKLFF. In DNA form, the CDR3 reads TGTGCAAGTCGCTTAGAGGACAGGGGGGCGGATGAAAAACTGTTTTTT.

The rearrangement joins TRBV2 to TRBJ2-3, with 9 bases that match TRBD2. After removal of 3 bases from V and 2 bases from J, the junction contained 3 bases not matched to a gene. There are 15 residues in the CDR3. Germline V lookup: CDR1 SNHLY, CDR2 FYNNEI. CDR3 region: CASSDKRGDTDTQYF. The CDR3 DNA reads as TGTGCCAGCAGTGACAAGCGGGGGGACACAGATACGCAGTATTTT.

This chain joins TRBV29-1 and TRBJ1-4; no clear D. V dropped 4 bases and J dropped 2 bases, with 11 bases sitting between them. Germline lookup yields CDR1 SQVTM and CDR2 ANQGSEA. This CDR3 is built from 14 residues. The CDR3 is CSVGEGGTNEKLFF. The CDR3 nucleotides read TGCAGCGTTGGAGAGGGCGGGACTAATGAAAAACTGTTTTTT.